These 10 T cell receptor beta chains were all obtained from the same sample, sequenced in a study of early stage breast cancer tumors. Libraries were prepared by immunoSEQ multiplex PCR; TCRdb keeps only in-frame clonotypes and omits some of them. Of under 20,000 clones listed, 65% to 85% were seen once; the top ten hold under 2%. Sequenced: blood. The receptors originated from a person aged 65 to 79 with breast cancer.

The genes are TRBV7-2 and TRBJ2-7, with D possibly being TRBD2 (6 bases). Trimming removed 5 bases at V and 0 bases at J, with 14 bases between. Germline-derived CDR1 and CDR2 are SGHTA and FQGNSA. The CDR3 sequence is 15 residues long. CDR3 sequence (DNA): TGTGCCAGCAGCACGCCCTCTAGCGCCTCCTACGAGCAGTACTTC. This sequence encodes CASSTPSSASYEQYF. Full variable domain (outside the CDR3, taken from reference TRBV7-2 and TRBJ2-7): GAGVSQSPSNKVTEKGKDVELRCDPISGHTALYWYRQSLGQGLEFLIYFQGNSAPDKSGLPSDRFSAERTGGSVSTLTIQRTQQEDSAVYLCASSTPSSASYEQYFGPGTRLTVT.

This rearrangement joins TRBV27 to TRBJ2-6; D may be TRBD2 (5 bases). Trimming left V 6 bases short and J 2 bases short, with 23 bases between. The germline CDR1 and CDR2 sequences are MNHEY and SMNVEV (reference sequence). CDR3 size: 19 residues. The CDR3: CASRPREGLSRAGANVLTF. In nucleotides, the CDR3 is TGTGCCAGCAGACCACGGGAAGGGCTCTCCCGCGCTGGGGCCAACGTCCTGACTTTC.

In this sample, this clone turned up once. The chain combines TRBV27 with TRBJ1-2, with 10 bases lining up with TRBD1. The CDR3 is 16 amino acids. V was pared by 3 bases and J by 4 bases, with 8 bases of the junction left unmatched. Germline V gene sequence: CDR1 MNHEY, CDR2 SMNVEV (reference sequence). The CDR3 loop reads CASSLQSGQGFYGYTF. The CDR3 DNA reads as TGTGCCAGCAGTTTGCAATCGGGACAGGGGTTCTATGGCTACACCTTC.

The chain combines TRBV5-6 with TRBJ2-7, with TRBD1 as a possible D gene (7 bases). This CDR3 is built from 18 residues. Trimming cost V 4 bases and J 0 bases, with 23 bases left between them. The germline V gene encodes CDR1 SGHDT and CDR2 YYEEEE. CDR3 nucleotides: TGTGCCAGCAGCGTAGCCCCAGGGGGGATCCCTAGCTCCTACGAGCAGTACTTC. Encoded protein: CASSVAPGGIPSSYEQYF.

The table lists this clone with a few counts. The chain carries TRBV20-1 and TRBJ1-1, with no clear D. Per germline, CDR1 DFQATT and CDR2 SNEGSKA (reference sequence). V was clipped by 7 bases and J by 11 bases, with 17 bases between them. The CDR3 contains 11 residues. The CDR3 reads CSVIPEVLAFF. The CDR3 coding sequence is TGCAGTGTCATACCCGAGGTCCTGGCTTTCTTT.

The chain employs TRBV10-3 and TRBJ2-5; 7 bases line up with TRBD2. J was trimmed by 4 bases and V by 8 bases; bases with no gene match: 4. CDR3 length: 12 amino acids. Germline V gene lookup returns CDR1 ENHRY and CDR2 SYGVKD. CDR3 DNA: TGTGCCATCGGGGGGGTAGGAGAGACCCAGTACTTC. Translating it yields CAIGGVGETQYF.

The chain recombines TRBV19 with TRBJ1-2; no clear D. Germline values: CDR1 LNHDA, CDR2 SQIVND (reference sequence). With 1 base removed from V and 4 bases from J, the gap between germline ends came to 13 bases. This CDR3 region has 15 residues. CDR3 bases: TGTGCCAGTAGTATAGCGGGAGGCTTCGGCTATGGCTACACCTTC. Protein: CASSIAGGFGYGYTF.

The chain is built from TRBV6-6 and TRBJ1-2; perhaps TRBD1 as D (5 bases). The CDR3 is 15 residues long. V was trimmed by 5 bases and J by 0 bases, leaving 13 bases between them. CDR1 and CDR2 (germline): MNHNY, SVGAGI (reference sequence). The CDR3 loop is CASSRPGLANYGYTF. For the CDR3, the DNA is TGTGCCAGCAGTAGACCAGGGTTAGCTAACTATGGCTACACCTTC.

This chain connects TRBV6-5 to TRBJ2-1; 7 nucleotides align to TRBD1. Germline V gene lookup returns CDR1 MNHEY and CDR2 SVGAGI. The ends lost 0 bases at V and 5 bases at J; junction bases unmatched: 7. There are 16 residues in the CDR3. Here the CDR3 reads CASSYSKGAIHNEQFF. The CDR3 region has the DNA TGTGCCAGCAGTTACTCTAAGGGGGCTATCCACAATGAGCAGTTCTTC.

In its sample, this clone was seen a few times. The chain links TRBV6-6 to TRBJ1-4, with D perhaps matching TRBD1 (5 bases). CDR3 length: 15 residues. V was trimmed by 10 bases and J by 7 bases, leaving 22 bases between them. Germline V gene sequence: CDR1 MNHNY, CDR2 SVGAGI (reference sequence). For the CDR3, the DNA is TGTGCCACAAAGACCGGGACTCAAGGGACTGAAAAACTGTTTTTT. Its protein is CATKTGTQGTEKLFF.